This TCR beta chain is drawn from a study of shared clonotypes between healthy human individuals. The study, taken as a whole, reports: The small donor group covered limited genetic and exposure diversity.

Clones were sequenced by immunoSEQ multiplex PCR, and TCRdb holds only the in-frame ones, with some missing. Of about 2 million clones in the sample, around 96% were seen once. This CDR3 comprises 14 residues. Germline CDR1 reads MNHEY; CDR2 reads SVGAGI. The V gene lost 2 bases and the J gene lost 0 bases, with 5 bases spanning the gap. CD45RO-negative, CCR7-positively selected cells formed the naive CD8 fraction, excluding terminally differentiated effector memory CD45RA+ cells. On this clone itself: The antigen remains undetermined. The sample carries other DNA sequences with the same CDR3.

Sequenced: naive CD8+ T cells sorted from blood. This TCR came from a man between 18 and 29 years old in good health. The rearrangement joins TRBV6-5 to TRBJ2-1, with D uncertain. The CDR3 nucleotides are TGTGCCAGCAGTTACGGGGTCTCCTACAATGAGCAGTTCTTC. Encoded protein: CASSYGVSYNEQFF.